This TCR beta chain was identified in a study of CD8+ T cells in alopecia areata. Study-level background: A 6-month period off drug followed tofacitinib, which lasted 6 to 18 months.

Sequencing used cDNA as its template, made by extracting RNA and reverse transcribing it. Clones were read by immunoSEQ multiplex PCR, and TCRdb kept only the in-frame ones, dropping some. Of hundreds of thousands of clones in the sample, less than 80% were seen once. Lesional scalp tissue (obtained by punch biopsy) and peripheral blood were collected from alopecia areata patients. Germline CDR1 and CDR2: SGDLS and YYNGEE. The CDR3 has 15 residues. V shed 0 bases and J shed 2 bases, with 11 bases lying between them. This receptor was identified in a human donor with alopecia areata. This chain connects TRBV9 to TRBJ2-5; unclear D gene. Source: CD4+ T cells sorted from blood, taken at week 0. CDR3 loop: CASSVEGLPQETQYF. For the CDR3, the DNA is TGTGCCAGCAGCGTAGAGGGTCTCCCGCAAGAGACCCAGTACTTC.